The 27 T cell receptor beta chains in this list originate from one sample, sequenced in a study of T-cell memory formation after mild COVID-19. MiXCR was run by TCRdb on the 5' RACE reads, yielding one entry per CDR3 protein. The repertoire includes 250,000 to 300,000 distinct CDR3 sequences, 15% to 20% of them detected once, and roughly 24% sits in the top ten. The specimen sequenced was PBMCs or a T cell subset sorted from them (not recorded which). The receptor source for this set is a man in his late teens or twenties who had mild COVID-19 (a few samples of this study predate the infection). Cell type and time point are not known.

The chain combines TRBV6-5 with TRBJ2-7, with TRBD1 identical over 7 bases. J gave up 3 bases and V 5 bases, and 7 bases lay outside the gene matches. Germline CDR1 MNHEY, CDR2 SVGAGI. The CDR3 spans 14 residues. The CDR3 DNA sequence: TGTGCCAGCAGTAGGTTAGGGGGCCTCTACGAGCAGTACGTC. Its protein product is CASSRLGGLYEQYV.

This clonotype was observed a handful of times. The chain employs TRBV6-1 and TRBJ2-1; TRBD1 might be the D (5 bases). Between the trimmed V and J ends, which lost 2 bases and 8 bases, there was a span of 7 bases. Per the germline V gene, CDR1 is MNHNS and CDR2 is SASEGT. The CDR3 totals 12 residues. CDR3 in amino acids: CASSEIRDEQFF. In DNA form, the CDR3 reads TGTGCCAGCAGTGAAATCAGGGATGAGCAGTTCTTC.

This clonotype has more than one count but fewer than ten. The chain joins TRBV5-1 to TRBJ2-7; 9 bases map to TRBD1. Unmatched junction bases numbered 7, after V lost 4 bases and J lost 2 bases. From germline, CDR1 is SGHRS and CDR2 YFSETQ. The CDR3 contains 15 residues. The DNA for the CDR3 is TGCGCCAGCAGCACCGGACAGGGGAGGACCTACGAGCAGTACTTC. Translation gives CASSTGQGRTYEQYF.

This clonotype showed up many times. This sequence joins TRBV7-2 and TRBJ2-1, with 11 bases that match TRBD2. The trim removed 3 bases at V and 4 bases at J, leaving 2 bases unmatched. The CDR3 spans 15 residues. Germline V gives CDR1 SGHTA, CDR2 FQGNSA. The DNA of the CDR3 is TGTGCCAGCAGCTTTAGCGGGGGGGAGTACAATGAGCAGTTCTTC. It translates to CASSFSGGEYNEQFF.

This clonotype was detected a few times. V gene TRBV7-2 combines with J gene TRBJ2-5; TRBD2 is a possible D gene (6 bases). Trimming pared 2 bases from V and 9 bases from J, leaving 10 bases between. Per germline, CDR1 SGHTA and CDR2 FQGNSA. The CDR3 sequence is 12 residues long. The CDR3: CASSLPAGSQYF. DNA of the CDR3: TGTGCCAGCAGCTTACCGGCGGGGTCCCAGTACTTC.

The chain is built from TRBV12-3 or TRBV12-4 and TRBJ1-2, with 7 positions matching TRBD1. Unmatched junction bases numbered 8, after V lost 5 bases and J lost 2 bases. This CDR3 comprises 15 residues. Here the CDR3 DNA reads TGTGCCAGCAGTGGGGATGACAGGGCCAACTATGGCTACACCTTC. Protein product: CASSGDDRANYGYTF.

The sample holds a few counts of this clonotype. V gene TRBV6-5 combines with J gene TRBJ2-1, with 10 bases aligning to TRBD2. This CDR3 is built from 18 residues. Germline-derived CDR1 and CDR2 are MNHEY and SVGAGI. After removal of 2 bases from V and 1 base from J, the junction contained 8 bases not matched to a gene. Here the CDR3 DNA reads TGTGCCAGCAGTTACACGAGCGGGGGGGCTTGGTCCTACAATGAGCAGTTCTTC. Encoded protein: CASSYTSGGAWSYNEQFF.

This chain connects TRBV4-3 to TRBJ1-4, with 10 nucleotides matching TRBD1. Looked up from germline, CDR1 is LGHNA and CDR2 is YSLEER. The J segment lost 8 bases and the V segment lost 3 bases, leaving 3 bases of the junction unmatched. The CDR3 runs to 14 residues. The CDR3 nucleotides read TGCGCCAGCAGCCAGGGACAGGGGATAGAAAAACTGTTTTTT. Residues: CASSQGQGIEKLFF.

The CDR3 region is CASSYLKDVNETQYF. In DNA, the CDR3 is TGTGCCAGCAGTTATCTGAAGGACGTAAATGAGACCCAGTACTTC. V gene TRBV6-5 combines with J gene TRBJ2-5; the D is unclear. The CDR3 is 15 amino acids. V shed 3 bases and J shed 5 bases, with 16 bases lying between them. Per germline, CDR1 MNHEY and CDR2 SVGAGI.

The chain combines TRBV24-1 with TRBJ2-3; D may be TRBD2 (5 bases). Germline V gives CDR1 KGHDR, CDR2 SFDVKD. The CDR3 is made up of 16 amino acids. The V and J ends lost 1 base and 5 bases respectively, with 15 bases between them. CDR3 loop: CATSDLPSLARDTQYF. Here the CDR3 DNA reads TGTGCCACCAGTGATTTACCATCGCTAGCACGAGATACGCAGTATTTT.

The CDR3 DNA reads as TGTGCCAGCAGTTTAAATCTAGCGGCAATATACAATGAGCAGTTCTTC. Protein: CASSLNLAAIYNEQFF. J is TRBJ2-1 and V is TRBV12-3 or TRBV12-4; 7 bases match TRBD2. CDR3 length: 16 residues. V was pared by 2 bases and J by 4 bases, with 8 bases of the junction left unmatched.

This clonotype was observed many times. This rearrangement joins TRBV11-2 to TRBJ2-2; D gene unclear. The CDR3 runs 20 residues. Germline lookup yields CDR1 SGHAT and CDR2 FQNNGV. V lost 0 bases and J lost 7, with 27 bases in between. DNA of the CDR3: TGTGCCAGCAGCTTAGATTCGAGAAGGGTCCTTCTAACCCCCCACGGGGAGCTGTTTTTT. Encoded protein: CASSLDSRRVLLTPHGELFF.

The rearrangement joins TRBV29-1 to TRBJ2-1; 10 bases fit TRBD1. The CDR3 totals 15 residues. Germline lookup yields CDR1 SQVTM and CDR2 ANQGSEA. The J segment lost 0 bases and the V segment lost 6 bases, leaving 5 bases of the junction unmatched. CDR3: CSVSGQGSSYNEQFF. The CDR3 nucleotides are TGCAGCGTGTCGGGACAGGGGAGCTCCTACAATGAGCAGTTCTTC.

The chain carries TRBV7-9 and TRBJ1-5; D unresolved. This CDR3 has 13 amino acids. CDR1 and CDR2 from the germline V gene are SEHNR and FQNEAQ (reference sequence). Trimming left V 5 bases short and J 2 bases short, with 7 bases between. The CDR3 region is CASSQHGNQPQHF. CDR3 DNA sequence: TGTGCCAGCAGCCAGCATGGCAATCAGCCCCAGCATTTT.

The chain couples TRBV20-1 to TRBJ1-4; the D gene is possibly TRBD1 (5 bases). Germline loops: CDR1 DFQATT, CDR2 SNEGSKA (reference sequence). V lost 3 bases and J lost 6, with 11 bases in between. The CDR3 is made up of 13 amino acids. CDR3 bases: TGCAGTGCTAGCTCGGGGGGAGATGAAAAACTGTTTTTT. Translated: CSASSGGDEKLFF.

The chain recombines TRBV4-3 with TRBJ2-5; TRBD2 matches at 8 bases. The trim removed 6 bases at V and 5 bases at J, leaving 8 bases unmatched. The CDR3 covers 14 residues. Per germline, CDR1 LGHNA and CDR2 YSLEER. CDR3 DNA: TGCGCCAGCAGTAAGCGGGGGAGGGGGGAGACCCAGTACTTC. This sequence encodes CASSKRGRGETQYF.

For this clonotype: A much larger clone lies one base from this, so it may be a read error. V gene TRBV6-1 combines with J gene TRBJ2-1; 10 positions agree with TRBD2. Germline V gene lookup returns CDR1 MNHNS and CDR2 SASEGT. J lost 5 bases, V lost 7 bases, and 5 bases had no gene match. CDR3 size: 14 residues. CDR3 residues: CASISGLANNEQFF. The CDR3 bases are TGTGCCAGCATCTCGGGACTAGCGAACAATGAGCAGTTCTTC.

This clonotype was counted between two and nine times. The DNA of the CDR3 is TGTGCCATCAGTGATTTTGAGACCCAGTACTTC. Its protein product is CAISDFETQYF. The chain joins TRBV10-3 to TRBJ2-5; the D is unclear. V was trimmed by 3 bases and J by 5 bases, leaving 4 bases between them. CDR1 and CDR2 from the germline V gene are ENHRY and SYGVKD. This CDR3 is 11 amino acids long.

This clonotype was recorded once. The chain couples TRBV7-3 to TRBJ2-3; TRBD1 matches at 8 bases. V trimming: 2 bases; J trimming: 4 bases; junction bases outside the gene matches: 14. This CDR3 has 18 residues. Looked up from germline, CDR1 is SGHTA and CDR2 is FQGTGA. The CDR3 loop is CASSLGAGGAFWPDTQYF. The CDR3 region has the DNA TGTGCCAGCAGCTTAGGGGCAGGGGGCGCGTTCTGGCCAGATACGCAGTATTTT.

This clonotype was observed a few times. The chain combines TRBV5-1 with TRBJ2-2; the D gene is possibly TRBD1 (5 bases). Germline V gene data show CDR1 as SGHRS and CDR2 as YFSETQ. V gave up 4 bases and J gave up 0 bases, with 13 bases separating them. The CDR3 length is 16 residues. Here the CDR3 DNA reads TGCGCCAGCAGCATGACAGTCTTAGCGAACACCGGGGAGCTGTTTTTT. As protein: CASSMTVLANTGELFF.

This clonotype has a handful of counts. J is TRBJ2-3 and V is TRBV27; weak D call: TRBD2 (6 bases). This CDR3 is 14 amino acids long. The V end was cut by 2 bases, the J end by 1 base, with 7 bases between. Germline CDR1 is MNHEY and CDR2 is SMNVEV (reference sequence). As DNA, the CDR3 is TGTGCCAGCAGTTTACGGAGGGGCACAGATACGCAGTATTTT. Residues: CASSLRRGTDTQYF.

This clonotype was counted at least ten times. The chain recombines TRBV10-3 with TRBJ2-3; 7 nucleotides match TRBD1. Germline lookup yields CDR1 ENHRY and CDR2 SYGVKD. The CDR3 extends over 16 amino acids. The V segment lost 8 bases and the J segment 0 bases; nucleotides outside the gene matches: 11. The chain's CDR3 is CAIGRTTGASTDTQYF. For the CDR3, the DNA is TGTGCCATCGGACGTACCACAGGGGCCAGCACAGATACGCAGTATTTT.

The chain joins TRBV5-5 to TRBJ1-1; D gene uncertain. With 4 bases removed from V and 0 bases from J, the gap between germline ends came to 10 bases. The CDR3 covers 14 residues. CDR1 and CDR2 (germline): SGHKS, YYEKEE (reference sequence). The CDR3 coding sequence is TGTGCCAGCAGCGCCAAATTTTTGAACACTGAAGCTTTCTTT. It specifies CASSAKFLNTEAFF.

This clonotype has a handful of counts. The V gene is TRBV10-3, the J gene TRBJ2-7; 7 positions agree with TRBD2. J gave up 3 bases and V 4 bases, and 3 bases lay outside the gene matches. This CDR3 comprises 13 residues. Per the germline V gene, CDR1 is ENHRY and CDR2 is SYGVKD. The DNA of the CDR3 is TGTGCCATCAGTGGCGGGGGTCGCTACGAGCAGTACTTC. Translated, it gives CAISGGGRYEQYF.

V gene TRBV15 combines with J gene TRBJ1-2; 9 nucleotides agree with TRBD1. With V trimmed by 1 base and J by 5 bases, 2 bases remained unmatched. This CDR3 has 14 residues. The germline gives CDR1 LNHNV, CDR2 YYDKDF (reference sequence). Written as DNA, the CDR3 is TGTGCCACCAGCAGAGGCGACAGGGGGTATGGCTACACCTTC. Residues: CATSRGDRGYGYTF.

This clonotype appeared a few times. CDR3 in DNA: TGTGCCAGCAGCCGGACAGGGTATAATCAGCCCCAGCATTTT. The encoded protein is CASSRTGYNQPQHF. This chain joins TRBV12-3 or TRBV12-4 and TRBJ1-5; 8 nucleotides line up with TRBD1. V dropped 6 bases and J dropped 4; count of bases not matched to a gene: 5. CDR3 length: 14 residues.

This clonotype was counted only a few times. This chain links TRBV20-1 with TRBJ2-7, with 8 bases matching TRBD2. This CDR3 is built from 12 residues. From germline, CDR1 is DFQATT and CDR2 SNEGSKA (reference sequence). The CDR3 DNA is TGCAGCGCCCAAGCGGGGGCCTACGAGCAGTACGTC. Protein product: CSAQAGAYEQYV.